The T cell receptor (beta chain) under discussion was sequenced for a study of CXCR3-negative and CXCR3-positive naive CD8 T cells. Carrying UMI labels, the TRB cDNA libraries were prepared through 5' RACE. From its re-call of the 5' RACE reads, TCRdb lists each CDR3 protein once, without DNA. The sample table sets out some 5,400 distinct CDR3 sequences. The CDR3 is made up of 16 amino acids. Germline V gene data show CDR1 as MNHNY and CDR2 as SVGAGI (reference sequence). Whole-study results and caveats: TRB CDR3s were more hydrophobic in CXCR3-positive than in CXCR3-negative naive cells.

As for this clonotype: Its antigen is not identified.

This TCR came from a human donor in good health. Some clones in this sample may be carry-over from other donors' samples. V gene TRBV6-6 combines with J gene TRBJ2-1. The sequencing sample was made of naive CXCR3+ CD8+ T cells from blood. The subset here: CD45RO-CCR7+CD27+CD95- naive CD8+ T cells expressing CXCR3 (TNR3+). CDR3 region: CASSYSTSAGYNEQFF.